This T cell receptor (beta chain) originates from a study of blood T cell repertoires in COVID-19. Study overall: Specimens from acute and convalescent COVID-19 originated in the United States, Italy and Spain.

Under the authors' procedure: How many nucleated cells were present was estimated from reference gene primer amplification. Repertoires were generated with immunoSEQ multiplex PCR, while TCRdb's copy carries only in-frame clones and drops some. That table furnishes V, J and clone size, whereas the DNA furnished D and trimming. The sample consists of 200,000 to 250,000 clones, roughly four fifths of them appearing once. CDR1 is SNHLY and CDR2 is FYNNEI in the germline V gene. CDR3 length: 13 amino acids. Trimming took off 8 bases at V and 2 bases at J, with 12 bases between the two ends. This clone was detected once.

This chain links TRBV2 with TRBJ1-1, with TRBD1 as a possible D gene (6 bases). The source material was peripheral blood. This TCR came from a woman aged 80 or over with acute or convalescent COVID-19. This chain's CDR3 is CASRQDLNTEAFF. In DNA form, the CDR3 reads TGTGCCAGCCGACAGGATTTAAACACTGAAGCTTTCTTT.